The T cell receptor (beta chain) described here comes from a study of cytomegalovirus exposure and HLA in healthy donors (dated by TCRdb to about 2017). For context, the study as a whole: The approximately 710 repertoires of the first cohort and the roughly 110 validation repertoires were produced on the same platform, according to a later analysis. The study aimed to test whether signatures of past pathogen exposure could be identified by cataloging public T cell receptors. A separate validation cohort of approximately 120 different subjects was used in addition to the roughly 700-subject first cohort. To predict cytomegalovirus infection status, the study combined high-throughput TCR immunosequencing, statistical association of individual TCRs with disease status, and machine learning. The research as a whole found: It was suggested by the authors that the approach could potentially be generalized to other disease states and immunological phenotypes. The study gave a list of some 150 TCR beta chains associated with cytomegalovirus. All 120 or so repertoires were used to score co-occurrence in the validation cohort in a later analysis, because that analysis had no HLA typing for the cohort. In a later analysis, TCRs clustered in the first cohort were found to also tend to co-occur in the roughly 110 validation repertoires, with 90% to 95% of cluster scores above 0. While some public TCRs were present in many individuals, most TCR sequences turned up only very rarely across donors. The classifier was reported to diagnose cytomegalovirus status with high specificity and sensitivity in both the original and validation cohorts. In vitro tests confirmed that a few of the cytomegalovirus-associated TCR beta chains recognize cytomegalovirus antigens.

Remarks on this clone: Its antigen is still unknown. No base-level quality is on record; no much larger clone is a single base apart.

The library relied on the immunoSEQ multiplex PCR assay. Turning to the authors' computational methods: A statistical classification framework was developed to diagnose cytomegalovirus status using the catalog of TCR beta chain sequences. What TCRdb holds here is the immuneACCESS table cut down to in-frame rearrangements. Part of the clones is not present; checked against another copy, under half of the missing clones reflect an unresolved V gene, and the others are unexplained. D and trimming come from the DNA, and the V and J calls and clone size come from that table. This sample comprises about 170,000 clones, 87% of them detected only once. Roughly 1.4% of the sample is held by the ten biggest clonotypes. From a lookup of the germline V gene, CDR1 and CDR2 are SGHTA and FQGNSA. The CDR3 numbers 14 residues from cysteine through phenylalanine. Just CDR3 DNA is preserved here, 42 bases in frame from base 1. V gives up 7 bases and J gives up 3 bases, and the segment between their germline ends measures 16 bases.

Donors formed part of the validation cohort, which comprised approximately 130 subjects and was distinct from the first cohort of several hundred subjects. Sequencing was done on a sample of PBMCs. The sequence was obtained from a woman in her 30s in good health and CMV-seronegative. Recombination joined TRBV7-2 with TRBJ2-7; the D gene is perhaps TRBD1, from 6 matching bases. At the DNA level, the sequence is TGTGCCAGCACCTCAAACAGGGTTAGCTACGAGCAGTACTTC. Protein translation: CASTSNRVSYEQYF. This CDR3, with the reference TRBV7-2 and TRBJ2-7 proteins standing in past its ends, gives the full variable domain GAGVSQSPSNKVTEKGKDVELRCDPISGHTALYWYRQSLGQGLEFLIYFQGNSAPDKSGLPSDRFSAERTGGSVSTLTIQRTQQEDSAVYLCASTSNRVSYEQYFGPGTRLTVT.